This TCR beta chain was observed in a study of long-term antiretroviral therapy in people with HIV. Study at large: The 2015 immediate-ART recommendation came about a decade after the earliest samples.

immunoSEQ v3.0 was run at survey level. Method: immunoSEQ multiplex PCR; TCRdb's copy keeps in-frame clones and lacks some. The table shows some 40,000 clones, with about four fifths occurring only once. Whole-study findings and limits: Within the repertoire, clones expanded before ART were dominant at all time points.

In regard to this clone: No antigen is known for it.

Sample: unsorted PBMCs, taken 1 year after starting antiretroviral therapy. The sequence was collected from a man between 18 and 35 years old with HIV.

The CDR3 loop reads CSDYGQAVEAFF. DNA of the CDR3: TGCAGCGACTACGGACAGGCTGTAGAAGCTTTCTTT. V usage is TRBV29-1 and J usage is TRBJ1-1, with 7 positions matching TRBD1. Germline-derived CDR1 and CDR2 are SQVTM and ANQGSEA. V lost 7 bases to trimming and J lost 8 bases; unmatched junction nucleotides: 10. This CDR3 region has 12 residues.